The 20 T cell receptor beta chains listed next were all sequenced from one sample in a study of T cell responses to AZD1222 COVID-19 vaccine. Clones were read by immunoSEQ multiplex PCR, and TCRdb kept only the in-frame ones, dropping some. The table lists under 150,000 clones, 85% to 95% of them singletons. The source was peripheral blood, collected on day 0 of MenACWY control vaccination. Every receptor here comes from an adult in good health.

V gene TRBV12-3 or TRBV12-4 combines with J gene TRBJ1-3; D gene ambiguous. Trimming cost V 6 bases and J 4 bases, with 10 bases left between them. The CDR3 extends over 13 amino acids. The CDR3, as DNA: TGTGCCAGCAGCTGGACGGGAGGAAACACCATATATTTT. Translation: CASSWTGGNTIYF.

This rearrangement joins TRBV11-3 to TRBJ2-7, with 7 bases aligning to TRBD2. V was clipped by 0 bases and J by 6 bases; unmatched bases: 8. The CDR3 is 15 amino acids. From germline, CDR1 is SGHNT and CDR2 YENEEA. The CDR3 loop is CASSLEGGTRGEQYF. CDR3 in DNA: TGTGCCAGCAGCTTAGAGGGGGGGACGAGAGGCGAGCAGTACTTC.

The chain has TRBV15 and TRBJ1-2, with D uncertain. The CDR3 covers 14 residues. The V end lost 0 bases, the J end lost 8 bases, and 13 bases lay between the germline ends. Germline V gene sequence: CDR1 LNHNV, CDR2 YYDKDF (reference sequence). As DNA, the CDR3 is TGTGCCACCAGCAGAGATTACAGCGATCCGGGCTACACCTTC. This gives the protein CATSRDYSDPGYTF.

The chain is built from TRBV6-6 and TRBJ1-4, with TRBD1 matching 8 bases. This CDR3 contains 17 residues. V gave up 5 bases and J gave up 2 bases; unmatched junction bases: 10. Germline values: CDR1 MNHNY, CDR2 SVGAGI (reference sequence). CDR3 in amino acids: CASSLQGASPTNEKLFF. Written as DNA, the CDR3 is TGTGCCAGCAGTCTGCAGGGGGCGAGCCCGACTAATGAAAAACTGTTTTTT.

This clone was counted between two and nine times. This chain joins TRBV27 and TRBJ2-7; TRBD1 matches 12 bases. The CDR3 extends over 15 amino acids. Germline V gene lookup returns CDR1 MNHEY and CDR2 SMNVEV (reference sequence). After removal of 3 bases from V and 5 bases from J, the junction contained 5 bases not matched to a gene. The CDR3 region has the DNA TGTGCCAGCAGTTTTTGGGGACAGGGGGCCAACGAGCAGTACTTC. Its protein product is CASSFWGQGANEQYF.

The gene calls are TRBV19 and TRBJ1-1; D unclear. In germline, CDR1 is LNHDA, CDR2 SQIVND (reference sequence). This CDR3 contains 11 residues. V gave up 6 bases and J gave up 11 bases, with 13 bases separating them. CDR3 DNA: TGTGCCAGTAGGGGCGCGGGAGGCGCTTTCTTT. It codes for CASRGAGGAFF. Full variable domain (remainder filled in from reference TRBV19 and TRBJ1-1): DGGITQSPKYLFRKEGQNVTLSCEQNLNHDAMYWYRQDPGQGLRLIYYSQIVNDFQKGDIAEGYSVSREKKESFPLTVTSAQKNPTAFYLCASRGAGGAFFGQGTRLTVV.

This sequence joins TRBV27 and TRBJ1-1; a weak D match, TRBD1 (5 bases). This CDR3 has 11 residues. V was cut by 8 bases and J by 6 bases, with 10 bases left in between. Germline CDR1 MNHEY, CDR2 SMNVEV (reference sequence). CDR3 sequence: CASRQGSEAFF. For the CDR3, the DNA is TGTGCCAGCCGTCAGGGATCTGAAGCTTTCTTT.

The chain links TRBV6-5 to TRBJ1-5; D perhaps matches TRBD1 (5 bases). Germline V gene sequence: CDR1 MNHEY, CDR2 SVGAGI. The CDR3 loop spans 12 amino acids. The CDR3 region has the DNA TGTGCGGGGGAAGGGTTGGGTCAGCCCCAGCATTTT. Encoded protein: CAGEGLGQPQHF.

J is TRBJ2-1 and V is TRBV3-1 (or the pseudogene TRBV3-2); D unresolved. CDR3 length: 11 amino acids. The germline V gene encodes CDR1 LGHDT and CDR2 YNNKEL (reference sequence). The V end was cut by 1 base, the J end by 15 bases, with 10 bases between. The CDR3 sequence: CASSQVGSWFF. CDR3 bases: TGTGCCAGCAGCCAAGTAGGATCTTGGTTCTTC.

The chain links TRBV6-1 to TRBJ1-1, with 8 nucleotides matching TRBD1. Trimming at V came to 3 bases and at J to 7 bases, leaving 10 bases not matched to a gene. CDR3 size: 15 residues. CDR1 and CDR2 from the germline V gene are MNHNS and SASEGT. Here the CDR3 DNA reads TGTGCCAGCAGTGACCGAAGACAGGGGACGGGTGAAGCTTTCTTT. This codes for CASSDRRQGTGEAFF.

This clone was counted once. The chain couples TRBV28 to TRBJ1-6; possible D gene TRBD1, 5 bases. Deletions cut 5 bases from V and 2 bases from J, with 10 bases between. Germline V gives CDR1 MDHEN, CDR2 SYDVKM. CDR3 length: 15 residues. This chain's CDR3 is CASSAAGPYNSPLHF. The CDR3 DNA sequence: TGTGCCAGCAGTGCCGCAGGGCCCTATAATTCACCCCTCCACTTT.

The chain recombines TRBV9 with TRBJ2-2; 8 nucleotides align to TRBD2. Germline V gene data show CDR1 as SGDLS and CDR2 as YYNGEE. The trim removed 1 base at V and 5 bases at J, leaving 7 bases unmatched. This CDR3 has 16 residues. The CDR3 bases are TGTGCCAGCAGCGTATTAAGCGGGGGCGTGACCGGGGAGCTGTTTTTT. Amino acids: CASSVLSGGVTGELFF. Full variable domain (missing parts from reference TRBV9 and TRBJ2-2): DSGVTQTPKHLITATGQRVTLRCSPRSGDLSVYWYQQSLDQGLQFLIQYYNGEERAKGNILERFSAQQFPDLHSELNLSSLELGDSALYFCASSVLSGGVTGELFFGEGSRLTVL.

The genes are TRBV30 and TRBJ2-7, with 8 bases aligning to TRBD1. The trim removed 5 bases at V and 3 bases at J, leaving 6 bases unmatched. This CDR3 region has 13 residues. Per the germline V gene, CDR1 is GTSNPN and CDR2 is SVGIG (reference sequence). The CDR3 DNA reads TGTGCCTGGGCCCGGGACAGGCACTACGAGCAGTACTTC. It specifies CAWARDRHYEQYF. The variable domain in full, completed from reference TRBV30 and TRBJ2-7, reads SQTIHQWPATLVQPVGSPLSLECTVEGTSNPNLYWYRQAAGRGLQLLFYSVGIGQISSEVPQNLSASRPQDRQFILSSKKLLLSDSGFYLCAWARDRHYEQYFGPGTRLTVT.

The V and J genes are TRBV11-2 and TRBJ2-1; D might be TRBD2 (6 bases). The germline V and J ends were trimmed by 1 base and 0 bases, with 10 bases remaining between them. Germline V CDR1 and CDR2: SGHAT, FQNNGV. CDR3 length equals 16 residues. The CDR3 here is CASSLGGVTSYNEQFF. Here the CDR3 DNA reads TGTGCCAGCAGCTTAGGGGGGGTAACCTCCTACAATGAGCAGTTCTTC.

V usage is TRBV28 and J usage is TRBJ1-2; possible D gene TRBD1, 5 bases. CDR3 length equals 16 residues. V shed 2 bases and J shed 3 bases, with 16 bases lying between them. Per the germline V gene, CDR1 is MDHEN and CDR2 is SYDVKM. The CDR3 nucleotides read TGTGCCAGCAGTTTAGGGGGGAACCTTCGTTACTATGGCTACACCTTC. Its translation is CASSLGGNLRYYGYTF.

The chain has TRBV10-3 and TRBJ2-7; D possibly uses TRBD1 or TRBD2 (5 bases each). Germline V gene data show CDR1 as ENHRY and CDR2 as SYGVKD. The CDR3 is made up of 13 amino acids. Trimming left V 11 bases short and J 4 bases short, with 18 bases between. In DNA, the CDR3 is TGTGCCGTAGTTCCCGGGACGTCGTACGAGCAGTACTTC. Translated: CAVVPGTSYEQYF.

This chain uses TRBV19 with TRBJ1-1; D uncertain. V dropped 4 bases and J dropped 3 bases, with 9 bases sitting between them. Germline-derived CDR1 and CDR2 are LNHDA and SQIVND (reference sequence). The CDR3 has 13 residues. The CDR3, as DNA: TGTGCCAGTAGTAGACGGATTTACACTGAAGCTTTCTTT. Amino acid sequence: CASSRRIYTEAFF.

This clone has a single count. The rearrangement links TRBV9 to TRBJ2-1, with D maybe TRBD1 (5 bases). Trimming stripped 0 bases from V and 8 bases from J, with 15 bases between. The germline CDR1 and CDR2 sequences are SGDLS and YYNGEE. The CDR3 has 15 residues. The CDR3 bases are TGTGCCAGCAGCGTAGCTCCAGGGTTCGCCCATGAGCAGTTCTTC. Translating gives CASSVAPGFAHEQFF.

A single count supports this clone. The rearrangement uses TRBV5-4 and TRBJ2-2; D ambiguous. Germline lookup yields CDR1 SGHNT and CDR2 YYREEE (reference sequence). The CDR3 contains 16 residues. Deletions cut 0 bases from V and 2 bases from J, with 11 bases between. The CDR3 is CASSLVPSFNTGELFF. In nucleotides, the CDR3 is TGTGCCAGCAGCTTGGTCCCCAGCTTTAACACCGGGGAGCTGTTTTTT.

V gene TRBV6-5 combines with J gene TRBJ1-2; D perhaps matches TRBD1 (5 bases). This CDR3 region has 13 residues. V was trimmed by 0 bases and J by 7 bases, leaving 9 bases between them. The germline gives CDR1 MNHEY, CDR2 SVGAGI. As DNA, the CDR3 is TGTGCCAGCAGTTACTCCAGGGCAGGTGGCTACACCTTC. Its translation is CASSYSRAGGYTF.